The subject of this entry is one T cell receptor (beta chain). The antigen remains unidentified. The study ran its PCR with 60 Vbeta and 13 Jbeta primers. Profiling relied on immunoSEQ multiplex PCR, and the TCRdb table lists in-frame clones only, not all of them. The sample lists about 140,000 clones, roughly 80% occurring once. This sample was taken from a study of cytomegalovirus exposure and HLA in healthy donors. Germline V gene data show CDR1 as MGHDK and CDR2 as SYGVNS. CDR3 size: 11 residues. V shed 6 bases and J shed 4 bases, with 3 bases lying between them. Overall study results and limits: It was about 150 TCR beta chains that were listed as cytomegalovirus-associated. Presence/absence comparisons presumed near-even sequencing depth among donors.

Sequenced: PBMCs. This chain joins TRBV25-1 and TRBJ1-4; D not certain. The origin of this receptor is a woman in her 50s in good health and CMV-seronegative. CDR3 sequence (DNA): TGTGCCAGCAGCCTTAATGAAAAACTGTTTTTT. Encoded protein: CASSLNEKLFF.